This T cell receptor beta chain was identified during a study of shared clonotypes between healthy human individuals. As for the study in general: Plates per donor: three CD4 naive, three CD4 memory, two CD8 naive, one CD8 memory. General study findings and limits: Few donors restricted represented genetic and exposure-history diversity. Depth of sequencing was expected to influence donor clonotype sharing. Four donors shared about 4.8% of their naive CD4 clonotypes.

With regard to this clone: Its target is not known.

Sequencing was performed with immunoSEQ multiplex PCR; in TCRdb, only in-frame clones are kept and a portion is missing. The sample comprises about 2,200,000 clones, about 92% of which are singletons, and more than 1.5% rests with the top ten. It was CD45RO-negative cells, positively selected for CCR7, that made up naive CD8 cells, with terminally differentiated effector memory CD45RA+ cells excluded. Germline V gives CDR1 SGHDT, CDR2 YYEEEE. The J segment lost 4 bases and the V segment lost 3 bases, leaving 3 bases of the junction unmatched. The CDR3 runs 14 residues. Sequenced material: naive CD8+ T cells from PBMCs. This clonotype was sampled from a man between 18 and 29 years old in good health. Some clones in this sample may be carry-over from other donors' samples. The chain employs TRBV5-6 and TRBJ1-2; TRBD1 aligns across 10 bases. The CDR3 loop is CASSSDRGVYGYTF. DNA for the CDR3: TGTGCCAGCAGCTCGGACAGGGGGGTCTATGGCTACACCTTC.